The present T cell receptor (beta chain) was sequenced within a study of neurological immune-mediated disorders. Study results and caveats: Levels of TCR clonal expansion peaked in HTLV-1-associated myelopathy and reached their lowest in multiple sclerosis, under those of healthy controls.

A 10-nucleotide random UMI tagged transcripts in template-switch 5'RACE cDNA synthesis. TCRdb processed the 5' RACE reads anew with MiXCR; each CDR3 protein has one entry. The data hold about 33,000 distinct CDR3 sequences, with roughly an eighth observed a single time. Stated time point: longitudinal time-point 2. Stored at -80 C, 2 million PBMCs were the source of the unsorted libraries. The CDR3 runs 13 residues. Per germline, CDR1 SQVTM and CDR2 ANQGSEA. V lost 5 bases and J lost 0, with 10 bases in between. In its sample, this clonotype was seen many times. What it binds is unknown. The chain combines TRBV29-1 with TRBJ1-1; the D is unclear. Specimen: PBMCs. The TCR was taken from a woman in her thirties or forties in good health. The CDR3 DNA is TGCAGCGTTAGAGGCCTCATGAACACTGAAGCTTTCTTT. Translation: CSVRGLMNTEAFF.